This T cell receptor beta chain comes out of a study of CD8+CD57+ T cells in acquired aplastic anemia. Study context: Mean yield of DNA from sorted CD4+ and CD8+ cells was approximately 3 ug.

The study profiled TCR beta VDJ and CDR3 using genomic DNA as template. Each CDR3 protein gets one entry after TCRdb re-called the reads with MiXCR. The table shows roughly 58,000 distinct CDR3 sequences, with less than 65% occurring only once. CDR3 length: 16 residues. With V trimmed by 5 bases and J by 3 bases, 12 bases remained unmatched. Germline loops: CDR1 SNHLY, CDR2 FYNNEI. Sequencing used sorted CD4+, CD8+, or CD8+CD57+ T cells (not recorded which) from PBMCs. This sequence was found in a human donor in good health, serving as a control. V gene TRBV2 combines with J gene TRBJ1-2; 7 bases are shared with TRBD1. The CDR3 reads CASSLPVIQGYYGYTF. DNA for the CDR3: TGTGCCAGCAGTTTACCAGTAATACAGGGGTACTATGGCTACACCTTC.